This TCR beta chain is from a study of OX40 agonist ivuxolimab in advanced cancers. Overall study: Treatment received earlier with anti-PD-1, anti-PD-L1 or anti-CTLA-4 agents was allowed, and 40% had some.

The table lists this clone with a count of one. Measured with immunoSEQ multiplex PCR; TCRdb has only the in-frame clones, and not every one. The sample lists tens of thousands of clones, 88% occurring once. Germline assignment: CDR1 SGHTA and CDR2 FQGNSA. V shed 1 base, J shed 8 bases, and the junction held 5 bases outside the gene matches. The length of the CDR3 is 15 residues. Sequenced here: CD4+ or CD8+ T cells sorted from blood, sampled in a trial of the OX40 agonist ivuxolimab. The receptor comes from an adult with an advanced solid tumor such as melanoma, head and neck, liver or kidney cancer. The chain uses TRBV7-2 and TRBJ1-4, with 9 bases fitting TRBD1. CDR3 bases: TGTGCCAGCAGCTTAGGGACAGGGGTAGGGGAAAAACTGTTTTTT. This encodes CASSLGTGVGEKLFF.